This T cell receptor beta chain stems from a study of OX40 agonist ivuxolimab in advanced cancers. Overall study context: Clinicians treated patients with ivuxolimab, an agonistic anti-OX40 (CD134) antibody. Regarding the study as a whole: Some nonresponders likewise displayed low normalized T-cell clonal expansion.

Repertoires were generated with immunoSEQ multiplex PCR, while TCRdb's copy carries only in-frame clones and drops some. This sample carries around 80,000 clones, about 86% of them seen once, and the ten largest clones take around 7%. As concerns this clone: Its specificity is not known.

Sequences were derived from CD4+ or CD8+ T cells sorted from blood, sampled in a trial of the OX40 agonist ivuxolimab. This receptor was identified in an adult with an advanced solid tumor such as melanoma, head and neck, liver or kidney cancer.

CDR3 nucleotide sequence: TGCGCCAGCAGCCTGACAGGGGCTGGAAACACCATATATTTT. Its protein product is CASSLTGAGNTIYF. The V call is TRBV5-1, the J call TRBJ1-3; 8 bases line up with TRBD1. The CDR3 is made up of 14 amino acids. Germline-derived CDR1 and CDR2 are SGHRS and YFSETQ. The trim removed 4 bases at V and 2 bases at J, leaving 2 bases unmatched.